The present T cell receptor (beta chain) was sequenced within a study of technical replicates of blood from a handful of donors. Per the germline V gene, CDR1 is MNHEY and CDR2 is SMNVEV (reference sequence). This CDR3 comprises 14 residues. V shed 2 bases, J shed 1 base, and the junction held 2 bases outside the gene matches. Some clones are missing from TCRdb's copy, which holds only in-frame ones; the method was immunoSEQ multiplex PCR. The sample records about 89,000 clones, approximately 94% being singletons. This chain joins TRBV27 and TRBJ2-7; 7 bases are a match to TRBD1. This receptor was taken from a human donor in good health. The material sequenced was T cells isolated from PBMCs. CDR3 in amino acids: CASSLGDSSYEQYF. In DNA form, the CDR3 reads TGTGCCAGCAGTTTAGGGGACAGTTCCTACGAGCAGTACTTC.